A selection of T cell receptor beta chains follows, all from one sample in a study of blood T cell repertoires in COVID-19. Some clones are missing from TCRdb's copy, which holds only in-frame ones; the method was immunoSEQ multiplex PCR. The table lists around 310,000 clones, roughly 90% of them singletons, with about 3.9% in the top ten. The sequencing sample was made of peripheral blood. Receptor source: a woman aged 45-65 years with active or convalescent COVID-19. The CDR3 runs from the conserved cysteine through the conserved F or W. A D gene is named only where the DNA matches it firmly. A clone size is listed for some rows: how often the clone was seen (once, few, many), or a class if it is expanded.

d_call	clone_size	j_call	v_call	cdr3_nt	cdr3_aa
NA	NA	TRBJ2-1	TRBV9	TGTGCCAGCAGCGTAGGGGAGTACAATGAGCAGTTCTTC	CASSVGEYNEQFF
TRBD1	NA	TRBJ1-4	TRBV30	TGTGCCTGGAGTAAAGACAGGGGAGTTGAAAAACTGTTTTTT	CAWSKDRGVEKLFF
TRBD2	NA	TRBJ2-7	TRBV6-4	TGCGATTATTCCGAACGTGGCGGGAGTTCAGGCGAGCAGTACTTC	CDYSERGGSSGEQYF
NA	NA	TRBJ2-7	TRBV30	TGTGCCTGGACCTTCGGGGGGCTGTACGAGCAGTACTTC	CAWTFGGLYEQYF
NA	NA	TRBJ1-4	TRBV19	TGTGCCAGTAGTAAGGGGTGGTCTAATGAAAAACTGTTTTTT	CASSKGWSNEKLFF
TRBD2	NA	TRBJ2-7	TRBV30	TGTGCCTGGAGTACGGGTAGCGGGGACTACGAGCAGTACTTC	CAWSTGSGDYEQYF
TRBD1	NA	TRBJ1-1	TRBV2	TGTGCCAGCAGCTCGACAGGGTACGTGTCTGAAGCTTTCTTT	CASSSTGYVSEAFF
NA	NA	TRBJ1-5	TRBV19	TGTGCCAGTAGGAACCTAAGGGGGGGCGCGGGCAATCAGCCCCAGCATTTT	CASRNLRGGAGNQPQHF
NA	NA	TRBJ1-6	TRBV10-3	TGTGCCATCAACAACCCTGGGGCCACTAATTCACCCCTCCACTTT	CAINNPGATNSPLHF
NA	NA	TRBJ1-5	TRBV30	TGTGCCTGGAGTGTACACCCCGCGAGGGGGGGTGGCAATCAGCCCCAGCATTTT	CAWSVHPARGGGNQPQHF
NA	NA	TRBJ1-1	TRBV11-3	TGTGCCAGCAGCGCGGGCCTGAACACTGAAGCTTTCTTT	CASSAGLNTEAFF
TRBD1	NA	TRBJ2-3	TRBV27	TGTGCCAGCACCTCCGGGACAGGGGGCTACACAGATACGCAGTATTTT	CASTSGTGGYTDTQYF
NA	NA	TRBJ2-1	TRBV6-4	TGTGCCAGCAGCTCTATAACCGGGACACCTTACAATGAGCAGTTCTTC	CASSSITGTPYNEQFF
NA	NA	TRBJ1-4	TRBV30	TGTGCCTGGGGGGAAGACCGGGGTCCGTTTTTT	CAWGEDRGPFF
TRBD1	NA	TRBJ1-2	TRBV18	TGTGCCAGCTCACCCGACAGGGGCTATGGCTACACCTTC	CASSPDRGYGYTF
NA	NA	TRBJ2-7	TRBV6-5	TGTGCCAGCCGTTCGGCCGGGGTTGGGGAGCAGTACTTC	CASRSAGVGEQYF
NA	NA	TRBJ2-5	TRBV5-1	TGCGCCAGCATGAACGGGGAGGTTGGGGAGACCCAGTACTTC	CASMNGEVGETQYF
NA	few	TRBJ2-1	TRBV24-1	TGTGCCACCAGTGATTATTCCTCAGGGGCCCTATACAATGAGCAGTTCTTC	CATSDYSSGALYNEQFF
TRBD1	NA	TRBJ1-5	TRBV28	TGTGCCAGCAGTTTAGGGCAGGGGGATCAGCCCCAGCATTTT	CASSLGQGDQPQHF
NA	once	TRBJ2-7	TRBV12-3/TRBV12-4	TGTGCCAGCAGTTTGGCTGTCTACGAGCAGTACTTC	CASSLAVYEQYF
NA	NA	TRBJ2-5	TRBV7-2	TGTGCCAGCAGCTTAGCCAGCGGGCGGGAGACCCAGTACTTC	CASSLASGRETQYF
TRBD1	once	TRBJ1-2	TRBV7-8	TGTGCCAGCAGCTCCCGACAGGGGAAATATGGCTACACCTTC	CASSSRQGKYGYTF
NA	NA	TRBJ2-2	TRBV5-1	TGCGCCAGCAGCTACCGGGGTATGATTAACACCGGGGAGCTGTTTTTT	CASSYRGMINTGELFF
NA	once	TRBJ2-3	TRBV21-1	TGTGCCAGCAGCAAAGAGGAGCAGAGCACAGATACGCAGTATTTT	CASSKEEQSTDTQYF
TRBD2	NA	TRBJ2-5	TRBV7-2	TGTGCCAGCAGCTTATATCAGCGGGAGGGCCGCGAAGAGACCCAGTACTTC	CASSLYQREGREETQYF
TRBD2	NA	TRBJ2-7	TRBV10-3	TGTGCCATCTCGGGACTACCCTACGAGCAGTACTTC	CAISGLPYEQYF
TRBD2	NA	TRBJ2-7	TRBV24-1	TGTGCCACCAGTGATTCTTATTCCGGGAGGGCCGTCAACGAGCAGTACTTC	CATSDSYSGRAVNEQYF
NA	NA	TRBJ1-3	TRBV27	TGTGCCAGCAGTTTAAGGTACAGGTCAAACTCTGGAAACACCATATATTTT	CASSLRYRSNSGNTIYF
TRBD1	NA	TRBJ1-2	TRBV15	TGTGCCACCAGCAGGGACAGGGACCTTGGTGGCTACACCTTC	CATSRDRDLGGYTF
NA	NA	TRBJ1-2	TRBV7-9	TGTGCCAGCACCGCAGGCCTGCCCTATGGCTACACCTTC	CASTAGLPYGYTF
TRBD1	NA	TRBJ1-1	TRBV27	TGTGCCAGCAGTTTAGGACAGGGGATAGGGGCTGAAGCTTTCTTT	CASSLGQGIGAEAFF
TRBD2	NA	TRBJ2-7	TRBV5-1	TGCGCCAGCCACCCTCCGGGGGGAACGGACGAGCAGTACTTC	CASHPPGGTDEQYF
NA	NA	TRBJ1-4	TRBV7-2	TGTGCCAGCGGAACCGGGACAAGAAATGAAAAACTGTTTTTT	CASGTGTRNEKLFF
NA	NA	TRBJ1-1	TRBV7-9	TGTGCCAGCAGGTCGGGACATCCCGAAGCTTTCTTT	CASRSGHPEAFF
NA	few	TRBJ1-6	TRBV27	TGTGCCAGCAGTTTCTCACAAAATTCACCCCTCCACTTT	CASSFSQNSPLHF
TRBD2	once	TRBJ2-1	TRBV3-1/TRBV3-2	TGTGCCAGCAGCCAAGCTAGCGGGATAGAGTTCTTC	CASSQASGIEFF
TRBD2	NA	TRBJ2-3	TRBV7-8	TGTGCCAGCAGCCAGCGAGCGGGGGGGCCAGTGACAGATACGCAGTATTTT	CASSQRAGGPVTDTQYF
TRBD1	NA	TRBJ1-6	TRBV6-5	TGTGCCAGCAGTCCCGGGACAGGGAGGGTCCCCCTCCACTTT	CASSPGTGRVPLHF
TRBD1	NA	TRBJ1-1	TRBV28	TGTGCCAGCAGGGGGACAGGGGCCGGTCGTCTGAGATCTTTCTTT	CASRGTGAGRLRSFF
TRBD2	NA	TRBJ2-5	TRBV4-2	TGTGCCAGCAGCCAAAGCGGGGGGGCTGGAGAGACCCAGTACTTC	CASSQSGGAGETQYF
TRBD1	NA	TRBJ1-2	TRBV28	TGTGCCAGCAGCACCTTACAGGGGGCAGTCTATGGCTACACCTTC	CASSTLQGAVYGYTF
TRBD1	many	TRBJ2-5	TRBV5-1	TGCGCCAGCAGTCGACAGGGTCATACTCAAGAGACCCAGTACTTC	CASSRQGHTQETQYF
TRBD2	NA	TRBJ2-1	TRBV11-2	TGTGCCAGCAGCTCCCGGACTAGCGTAGACAATGAGCAGTTCTTC	CASSSRTSVDNEQFF
NA	NA	TRBJ2-1	TRBV15	TGTGCCACCAGCCTTCAGATAGGGGCGACCTACAATGAGCAGTTCTTC	CATSLQIGATYNEQFF
TRBD2	NA	TRBJ2-1	TRBV11-1	TGTGCCAGCAGCTTAGAGCGGGAGAACAATGAGCAGTTCTTC	CASSLERENNEQFF
TRBD1	NA	TRBJ2-3	TRBV15	TGTGCCACCAGCAGAGATTTGAGACAGGGAATCACAGATACGCAGTATTTT	CATSRDLRQGITDTQYF
NA	NA	TRBJ2-5	TRBV27	TGTGCCAGCAGTGTCCGGGGCCAAGAGACCCAGTACTTC	CASSVRGQETQYF
NA	NA	TRBJ1-1	TRBV13	TGTGCCAGCAGCATTTACTCGGACACGAACACTGAAGCTTTCTTT	CASSIYSDTNTEAFF
NA	NA	TRBJ1-1	TRBV7-8	TGTGCCAGCAGCTTAGACAGTAACACTGAAGCTTTCTTT	CASSLDSNTEAFF
TRBD1	NA	TRBJ1-6	TRBV15	TGTGCCACCAGCGTCCGACAGGGTTTTAATTCACCCCTCCACTTT	CATSVRQGFNSPLHF
NA	NA	TRBJ1-3	TRBV18	TGTGCCAGCTCACCACCCCAATCGACAGGCGTCGCTGGAAACACCATATATTTT	CASSPPQSTGVAGNTIYF
TRBD2	NA	TRBJ2-6	TRBV5-1	TGCGCCAGCAATAGCGGGCTCACGCACGGAGGGGCCAACGTCCTGACTTTC	CASNSGLTHGGANVLTF
TRBD2	NA	TRBJ2-3	TRBV9	TGTGCCAGCAGCGTGTTCACTAGCGGGGTAGACACAGATACGCAGTATTTT	CASSVFTSGVDTDTQYF
TRBD2	NA	TRBJ2-1	TRBV5-4	TGTGCCAGCAGCTTTAGCGGGGGGAACTACAATGAGCAGTTCTTC	CASSFSGGNYNEQFF
TRBD1	NA	TRBJ1-1	TRBV7-3	TGTGCCAGCAGCTTAAAATCTACACAGGGGGCGAAAACTGAAGCTTTCTTT	CASSLKSTQGAKTEAFF